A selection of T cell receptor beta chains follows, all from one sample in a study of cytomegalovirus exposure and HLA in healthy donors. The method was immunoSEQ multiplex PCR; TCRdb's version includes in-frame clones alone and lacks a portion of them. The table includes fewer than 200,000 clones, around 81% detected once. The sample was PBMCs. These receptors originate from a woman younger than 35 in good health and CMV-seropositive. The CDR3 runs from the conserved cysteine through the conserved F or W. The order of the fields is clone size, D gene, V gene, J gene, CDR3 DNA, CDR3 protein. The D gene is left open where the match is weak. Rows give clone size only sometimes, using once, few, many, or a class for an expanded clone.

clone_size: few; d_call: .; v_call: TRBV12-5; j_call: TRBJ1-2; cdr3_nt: TGTGCTAGTGGTTTCCTTCCTGTGGGGCACTATGGCTACACCTTC; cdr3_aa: CASGFLPVGHYGYTF
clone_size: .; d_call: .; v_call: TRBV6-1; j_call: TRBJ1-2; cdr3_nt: TGTGCCAGCAGTGACCTGTTGAGGCAGGGCTACACCTTC; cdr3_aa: CASSDLLRQGYTF
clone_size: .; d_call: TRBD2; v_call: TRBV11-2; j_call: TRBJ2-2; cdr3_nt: TGTGCCAGCAGGCCCCTAGCGGGGGCGAACACCGGGGAGCTGTTTTTT; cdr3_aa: CASRPLAGANTGELFF
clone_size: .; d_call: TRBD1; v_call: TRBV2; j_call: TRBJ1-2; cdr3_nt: TGTGCCAGCAGTTCCGGGACAGGGTCCTATGGCTACACCTTC; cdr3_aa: CASSSGTGSYGYTF
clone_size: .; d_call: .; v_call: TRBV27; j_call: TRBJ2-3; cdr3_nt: TGTGCCAGCAGTGTTCCGGGATCCCAACCCCAAGATACGCAGTATTTT; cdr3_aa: CASSVPGSQPQDTQYF
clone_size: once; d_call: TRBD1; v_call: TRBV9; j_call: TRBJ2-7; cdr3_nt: TGTGCCAGCACGAGACTCCGGGACAGGGAGTTAGGATTCTACGAGCAGTACTTC; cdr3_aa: CASTRLRDRELGFYEQYF
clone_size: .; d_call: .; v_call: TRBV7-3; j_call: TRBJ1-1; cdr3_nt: TGTGCCAGCAGCTTAAGCCCCGGGGTAGCTGAAGCTTTCTTT; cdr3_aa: CASSLSPGVAEAFF
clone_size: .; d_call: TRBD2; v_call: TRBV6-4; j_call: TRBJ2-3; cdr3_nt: TGTGCCAGCAGTCCGACTAGCGGGGCGGCAGATACGCAGTATTTT; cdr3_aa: CASSPTSGAADTQYF
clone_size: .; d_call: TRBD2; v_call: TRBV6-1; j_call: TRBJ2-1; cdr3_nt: TGTGCCAGCAAGCCGGGACTAGAGTACAATGAGCAGTTCTTC; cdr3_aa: CASKPGLEYNEQFF
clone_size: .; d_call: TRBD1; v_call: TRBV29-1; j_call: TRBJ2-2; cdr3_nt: TGCAGCGTTGGGACAGGGACGAACACCGGGGAGCTGTTTTTT; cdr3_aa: CSVGTGTNTGELFF
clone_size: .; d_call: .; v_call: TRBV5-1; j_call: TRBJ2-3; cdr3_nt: TGCGCCAGCAGGAAGACAGAATACACAGATACGCAGTATTTT; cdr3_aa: CASRKTEYTDTQYF
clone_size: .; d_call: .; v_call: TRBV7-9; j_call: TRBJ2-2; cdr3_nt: TGTGCCAGCAGCTTAGGCCTAGCGAACACCGGGGAGCTGTTTTTT; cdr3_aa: CASSLGLANTGELFF
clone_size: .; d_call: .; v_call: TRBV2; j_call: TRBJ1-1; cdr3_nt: TGTGCCAGCCGAAGGGGGGGCGACACTGAAGCTTTCTTT; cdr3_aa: CASRRGGDTEAFF
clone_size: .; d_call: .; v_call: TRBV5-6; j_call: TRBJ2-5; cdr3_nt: TGTGCCAGCAGCCGATTTAAGGTCAGGACACAAGAGACCCAGTACTTC; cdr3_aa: CASSRFKVRTQETQYF
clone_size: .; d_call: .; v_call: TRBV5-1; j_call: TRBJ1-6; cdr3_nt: TGCGCCAGCAGTTCAGGAAATAATTCACCCCTCCACTTT; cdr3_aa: CASSSGNNSPLHF
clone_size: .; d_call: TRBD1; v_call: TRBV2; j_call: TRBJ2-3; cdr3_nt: TGTGCCAGCAGTGAAAGGACAGGGGCAACAGATACGCAGTATTTT; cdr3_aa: CASSERTGATDTQYF
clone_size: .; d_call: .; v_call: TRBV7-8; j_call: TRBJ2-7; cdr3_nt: TGTGCCAGCAGCTTAGTTTCCCCAGGGGCCCACGAGCAGTACTTC; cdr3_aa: CASSLVSPGAHEQYF
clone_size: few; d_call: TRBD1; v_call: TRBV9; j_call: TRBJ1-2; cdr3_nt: TGTGCCAGCAGCCGCAGCATCCGGGACAGGGGAGGCTACACCTTC; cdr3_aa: CASSRSIRDRGGYTF
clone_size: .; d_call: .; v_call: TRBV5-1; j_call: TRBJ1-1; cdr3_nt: TGCGCCAGCAGCTTATCACCAGTGAACACTGAAGCTTTCTTT; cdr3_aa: CASSLSPVNTEAFF
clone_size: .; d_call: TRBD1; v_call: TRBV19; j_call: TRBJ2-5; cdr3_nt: TGTGCCAGTAGTATAGTACAGGGGAAGGAGACCCAGTACTTC; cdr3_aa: CASSIVQGKETQYF
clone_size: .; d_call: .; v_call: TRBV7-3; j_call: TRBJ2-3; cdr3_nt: TGTGCCAGCAGCGCAGGGTTCGGGGATACGCAGTATTTT; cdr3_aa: CASSAGFGDTQYF
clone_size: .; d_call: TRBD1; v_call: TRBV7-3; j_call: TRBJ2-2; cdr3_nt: TGTGCCAGCAGCGCCCCGGGACAGGGGTTCGCCGGGGAGCTGTTTTTT; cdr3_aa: CASSAPGQGFAGELFF
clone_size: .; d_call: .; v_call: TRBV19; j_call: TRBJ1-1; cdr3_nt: TGTGCCAGTAGTATAGATATGAGTCGGTGGGCTTTCTTT; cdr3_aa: CASSIDMSRWAFF
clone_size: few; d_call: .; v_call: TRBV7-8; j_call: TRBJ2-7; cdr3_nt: TGTGCCAGCAGCTTAGGGACAGTTTCCTACGAGCAGTACTTC; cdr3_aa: CASSLGTVSYEQYF
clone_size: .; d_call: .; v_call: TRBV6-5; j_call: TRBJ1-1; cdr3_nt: TGTGCCACCCGGGAGGGGAACACTGAAGCTTTCTTT; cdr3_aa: CATREGNTEAFF
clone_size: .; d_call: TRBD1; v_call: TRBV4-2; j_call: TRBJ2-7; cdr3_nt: TGTGCCAGCAGCCAAGAAAGGACAGGCCACGAGCAGTACTTC; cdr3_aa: CASSQERTGHEQYF
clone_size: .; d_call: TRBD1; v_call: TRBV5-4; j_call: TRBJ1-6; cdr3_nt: TGTGCCAGCAGCCCGCGTACAGGGGAAGAATCACCCCTCCACTTT; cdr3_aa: CASSPRTGEESPLHF
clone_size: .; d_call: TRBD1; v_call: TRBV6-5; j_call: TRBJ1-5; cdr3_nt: TGTGCCAGCAGTTACTCGAACAGGGGGGACAGCGCCCAGCATTTT; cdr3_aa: CASSYSNRGDSAQHF
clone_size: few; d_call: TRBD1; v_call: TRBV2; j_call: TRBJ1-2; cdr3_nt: TGTGCCAGCAGTGAGACAGGGTATGGCTACACCTTC; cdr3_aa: CASSETGYGYTF
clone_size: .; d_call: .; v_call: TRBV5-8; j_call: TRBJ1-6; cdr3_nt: TGTGCCAGCAGCCCGGGTCTAGCGGGTTCACCCCTCCACTTT; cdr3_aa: CASSPGLAGSPLHF
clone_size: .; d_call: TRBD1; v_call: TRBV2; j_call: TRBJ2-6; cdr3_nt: TGTGCCAGCAGTGAAGCAGGGCCGGGACAGGGTGGGTCTGGGGCCAACGTCCTGACTTTC; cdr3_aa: CASSEAGPGQGGSGANVLTF
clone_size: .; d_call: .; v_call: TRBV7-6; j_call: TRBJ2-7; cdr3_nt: TGTGCCAGCAGCGGACTCACCGGGACACTACCCTACGAGCAGTACTTC; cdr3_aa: CASSGLTGTLPYEQYF
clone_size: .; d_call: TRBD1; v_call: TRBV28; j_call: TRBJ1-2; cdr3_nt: TGTGCCAGCAGTGGGACAGGGGTCCTCTATGGCTACACCTTC; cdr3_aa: CASSGTGVLYGYTF
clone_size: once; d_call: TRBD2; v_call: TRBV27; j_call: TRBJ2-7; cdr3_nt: TGTGCCAGCAGAGGCGGGGGGGCCCACGAGCAGTACTTC; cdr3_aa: CASRGGGAHEQYF
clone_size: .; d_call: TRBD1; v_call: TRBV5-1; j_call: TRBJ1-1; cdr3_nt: TGCGCCAGCAGCAGCAGGGGGCTCCTGGAGGCTTTCTTT; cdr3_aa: CASSSRGLLEAFF
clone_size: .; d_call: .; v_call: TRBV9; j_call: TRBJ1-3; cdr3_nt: TGTGCCAGCAGCGTAGATTCTTCCGGAAACACCATATATTTT; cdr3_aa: CASSVDSSGNTIYF
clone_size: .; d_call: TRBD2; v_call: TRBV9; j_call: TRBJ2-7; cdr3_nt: TGTGCCAGCAGCCGAAGCGGGGGGGCCGGTAACGAGCAGTACTTC; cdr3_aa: CASSRSGGAGNEQYF
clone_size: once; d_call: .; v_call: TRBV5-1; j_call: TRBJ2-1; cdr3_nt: TGCGCCAGCAGCTTGTACGGTCAATCCCCTCTATCCTACAATGAGCAGTTCTTC; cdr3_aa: CASSLYGQSPLSYNEQFF
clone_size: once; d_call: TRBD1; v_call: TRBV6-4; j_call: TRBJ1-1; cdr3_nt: TGTGCCAGCAGCAGGGACAGTAACACTGAAGCTTTCTTT; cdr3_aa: CASSRDSNTEAFF
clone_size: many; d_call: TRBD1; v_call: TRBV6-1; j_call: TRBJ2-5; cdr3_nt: TGTGCCAGCAGTGAAGCGACAGGGGGCCAAGAGACCCAGTACTTC; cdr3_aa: CASSEATGGQETQYF
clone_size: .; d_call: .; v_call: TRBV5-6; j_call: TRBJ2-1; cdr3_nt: TGTGCCAGCAGCTTTGCCCATCGTCGCGATGGCTACAATGAGCAGTTCTTC; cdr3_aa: CASSFAHRRDGYNEQFF
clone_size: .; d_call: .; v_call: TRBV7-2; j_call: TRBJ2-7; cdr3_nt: TGTGCCAGCAGCGCGGGGCGTCCGGCCCTCTCCTACGAGCAGTACTTC; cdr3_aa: CASSAGRPALSYEQYF